A single sample gave rise to the 23 T cell receptor beta chains below, sequenced in a study of OX40 agonist ivuxolimab in advanced cancers. Sequenced by immunoSEQ multiplex PCR; TCRdb stores in-frame clones only, minus some. The sample lists under 85,000 clones, about 81% occurring once. The sequences come from CD4+ or CD8+ T cells sorted from blood, collected in a trial of the OX40 agonist ivuxolimab. The receptors come from an adult with an advanced solid tumor such as melanoma, head and neck, liver or kidney cancer.

The genes are TRBV2 and TRBJ2-1, with 7 bases that match TRBD2. Germline lookup yields CDR1 SNHLY and CDR2 FYNNEI. This CDR3 is 16 amino acids long. J lost 0 bases, V lost 6 bases, and 8 bases had no gene match. CDR3 residues: CASSATWTSSYNEQFF. The CDR3 DNA reads TGTGCCAGCAGCGCAACCTGGACTAGCTCCTACAATGAGCAGTTCTTC.

V gene TRBV2 combines with J gene TRBJ2-7; D gene unclear. Germline V gene sequence: CDR1 SNHLY, CDR2 FYNNEI. Trimming pared 3 bases from V and 3 bases from J, leaving 9 bases between. The length of the CDR3 is 13 residues. CDR3 sequence reads: CASSDIGLYEQYF. The CDR3 DNA reads as TGTGCCAGCAGTGATATTGGGCTCTACGAGCAGTACTTC.

This rearrangement joins TRBV5-6 to TRBJ1-3; D call uncertain. V was pared by 4 bases and J by 4 bases, with 9 bases between. CDR3 length equals 13 residues. Germline assignment: CDR1 SGHDT and CDR2 YYEEEE. The CDR3 loop is CASSLVIGNTIYF. CDR3 bases: TGTGCCAGCAGCCTCGTGATAGGAAACACCATATATTTT.

The chain combines TRBV2 with TRBJ2-3, with 9 bases identical to TRBD2. Unmatched junction bases numbered 7, after V lost 3 bases and J lost 0 bases. Germline V gene data show CDR1 as SNHLY and CDR2 as FYNNEI. CDR3 length: 17 residues. CDR3 sequence (DNA): TGTGCCAGCAGTGAGGTTCGACTAGCGGCTAGCACAGATACGCAGTATTTT. Its protein is CASSEVRLAASTDTQYF.

This chain connects TRBV5-1 to TRBJ1-2; D is undetermined. The CDR3 spans 13 residues. Trimming stripped 4 bases from V and 7 bases from J, with 14 bases between. Per germline, CDR1 SGHRS and CDR2 YFSETQ. The CDR3 here is CASSPDNFRGYTF. The CDR3 nucleotides are TGCGCCAGCAGCCCCGATAATTTCCGTGGCTACACCTTC.

CDR3 amino acids: CASHYEQYF. Here the CDR3 DNA reads TGTGCCAGCCACTACGAGCAGTACTTC. The chain joins TRBV7-9 to TRBJ2-7; D remains ambiguous. The CDR3 runs 9 residues. V was clipped by 8 bases and J by 3 bases, with 2 bases between them. Germline-derived CDR1 and CDR2 are SEHNR and FQNEAQ (reference sequence).

The chain has TRBV5-1 and TRBJ2-5; 11 bases are shared with TRBD2. This CDR3 region has 16 residues. V lost 4 bases and J lost 2; bases outside the gene matches: 7. Germline values: CDR1 SGHRS, CDR2 YFSETQ. CDR3 sequence: CASSLSTSGIQETQYF. CDR3 DNA: TGCGCCAGCAGCCTTTCGACTAGCGGGATTCAAGAGACCCAGTACTTC.

The gene calls are TRBV7-3 and TRBJ1-1; D perhaps matches TRBD1 (5 bases). This CDR3 region has 13 residues. V was shortened by 6 bases and J by 3 bases, with 11 bases between the two germline ends. The V gene's germline CDR1 is SGHTA and CDR2 FQGTGA. In nucleotides, the CDR3 is TGTGCCAGCAGGACAGATCCGGACACTGAAGCTTTCTTT. Amino acid sequence: CASRTDPDTEAFF.

This clone was observed a single time. The V and J genes are TRBV5-4 and TRBJ1-2, with no clear D. Trimming took 5 bases from V and 0 from J, leaving 2 bases between them. The CDR3 has 11 residues. Germline lookup yields CDR1 SGHNT and CDR2 YYREEE (reference sequence). CDR3 coding DNA: TGTGCCAGCAGTGCTAACTATGGCTACACCTTC. As protein: CASSANYGYTF.

This clone was seen more than once but under ten times. This rearrangement joins TRBV6-5 to TRBJ2-7; 8 positions agree with TRBD1. Germline loops: CDR1 MNHEY, CDR2 SVGAGI. The CDR3 loop spans 15 amino acids. V trimming: 6 bases; J trimming: 2 bases; junction bases outside the gene matches: 9. The CDR3 loop reads CASRPTGTGPYEQYF. The CDR3 nucleotides read TGTGCCAGCAGGCCTACCGGGACAGGCCCCTACGAGCAGTACTTC.

The chain uses TRBV19 and TRBJ2-1; 8 bases are shared with TRBD2. The trim removed 5 bases at V and 7 bases at J, leaving 13 bases unmatched. The CDR3 spans 16 residues. Germline loops: CDR1 LNHDA, CDR2 SQIVND (reference sequence). As DNA, the CDR3 is TGTGCCAGTAGTCCGCAGGTTACTAGCGGTCTAAATGAGCAGTTCTTC. Translation: CASSPQVTSGLNEQFF.

This chain joins TRBV21-1 and TRBJ1-2. TRBV21-1 is given as a pseudogene. The CDR3 is made up of 17 amino acids. CDR3 residues: CASSPRPGTGDNYGYTF. The CDR3 DNA reads TGTGCCAGCAGCCCTCGTCCCGGGACGGGGGATAACTATGGCTACACCTTC.

This clone appeared a single time. This sequence joins TRBV19 and TRBJ2-7; 7 nucleotides align to TRBD1. Per the germline V gene, CDR1 is LNHDA and CDR2 is SQIVND (reference sequence). The CDR3 is made up of 15 amino acids. The trim removed 3 bases at V and 6 bases at J, leaving 11 bases unmatched. CDR3 region: CASSIYWETGPEQYF. The CDR3 nucleotides are TGTGCCAGTAGTATTTATTGGGAGACAGGGCCCGAGCAGTACTTC.

The chain employs TRBV10-3 and TRBJ2-7; D not resolved. Trimming removed 10 bases at V and 4 bases at J, with 11 bases between. The CDR3 is 11 amino acids. Germline V gene lookup returns CDR1 ENHRY and CDR2 SYGVKD. In DNA form, the CDR3 reads TGTGCCACCGCCACCTTGTACGAGCAGTACTTC. This gives the protein CATATLYEQYF.

The genes are TRBV10-3 and TRBJ1-1; no reliable D call. This CDR3 contains 13 residues. The V gene's germline CDR1 is ENHRY and CDR2 SYGVKD. V was clipped by 6 bases and J by 3 bases, with 11 bases between them. The CDR3 sequence is CAIRPGGDTEAFF. The DNA for the CDR3 is TGTGCCATCAGGCCCGGCGGGGACACTGAAGCTTTCTTT.

The CDR3 loop reads CASSPAMGGDQPQHF. The CDR3 nucleotides read TGTGCCAGCTCACCAGCCATGGGCGGTGATCAGCCCCAGCATTTT. V usage is TRBV18 and J usage is TRBJ1-5, with unresolved D. CDR3 length equals 15 residues. CDR1 is KGHSH, CDR2 LQKENI, per germline. V lost 2 bases to trimming and J lost 5 bases, with 13 bases between them.

The J gene is TRBJ2-1, the V gene TRBV6-1; no definite D call. The CDR3 spans 13 residues. Germline V lookup: CDR1 MNHNS, CDR2 SASEGT. V shed 7 bases and J shed 6 bases, with 13 bases lying between them. DNA for the CDR3: TGTGCCAGCACTGCGGTTCTAGGCAATGAGCAGTTCTTC. Amino acids: CASTAVLGNEQFF.

This clone has more than one count but fewer than ten. This chain uses TRBV4-1 with TRBJ1-5; no clear D. Germline V CDR1 and CDR2: MGHRA, YSYEKL. V lost 0 bases and J lost 6, with 12 bases in between. The CDR3 has 15 amino acids. CDR3 residues: CASSQDSTPSQPQHF. DNA for the CDR3: TGCGCCAGCAGCCAAGATAGTACCCCATCTCAGCCCCAGCATTTT.

This clone was seen once. CDR3 sequence (DNA): TGTGCCATCAGTGAGATGACTAGCGGGAGTGAGCAGTTCTTC. Protein: CAISEMTSGSEQFF. The chain uses TRBV10-3 and TRBJ2-1, with 12 positions matching TRBD2. Per the germline V gene, CDR1 is ENHRY and CDR2 is SYGVKD. Unmatched junction bases numbered 2, after V lost 2 bases and J lost 9 bases. CDR3 length: 14 residues.

The chain combines TRBV11-3 with TRBJ2-1; D possibly corresponds to TRBD2 (6 bases). V lost 3 bases and J lost 2, with 11 bases in between. CDR3 length equals 15 residues. Germline-derived CDR1 and CDR2 are SGHNT and YENEEA. The CDR3 sequence: CASSFRGTPYNEQFF. CDR3 bases: TGTGCCAGCAGCTTTCGCGGGACCCCCTACAATGAGCAGTTCTTC. The full variable domain, with the rest looked up from reference TRBV11-3 and TRBJ2-1, is EAGVVQSPRYKIIEKKQPVAFWCNPISGHNTLYWYLQNLGQGPELLIRYENEEAVDDSQLPKDRFSAERLKGVDSTLKIQPAELGDSAVYLCASSFRGTPYNEQFFGPGTRLTVL.

The chain links TRBV15 to TRBJ2-7; D is perhaps TRBD1 or TRBD2 (5 bases each). Germline values: CDR1 LNHNV, CDR2 YYDKDF (reference sequence). The CDR3 totals 15 residues. Trimming left V 0 bases short and J 6 bases short, with 15 bases between. This CDR3 reads CATSRDRGGGAEQYF. The CDR3 DNA reads TGTGCCACCAGCAGAGATCGGGGCGGTGGGGCCGAGCAGTACTTC.

This clone has a single count. V and J are TRBV4-1 and TRBJ2-3; perhaps D is TRBD1 or TRBD2 (6 bases each). Germline lookup yields CDR1 MGHRA and CDR2 YSYEKL. V was shortened by 3 bases and J by 1 base, with 14 bases between the two germline ends. CDR3 length equals 16 residues. CDR3 nucleotides: TGCGCCAGCAGCCAGTTACAGGGCGGGGGCACAGATACGCAGTATTTT. Translating it yields CASSQLQGGGTDTQYF.

The gene calls are TRBV4-1 and TRBJ1-2; no definite D call. V was shortened by 3 bases and J by 0 bases, with 11 bases between the two germline ends. CDR3 length: 15 amino acids. Germline V lookup: CDR1 MGHRA, CDR2 YSYEKL. This CDR3 reads CASSHPPEANYGYTF. CDR3 sequence (DNA): TGCGCCAGCAGCCACCCCCCCGAAGCTAACTATGGCTACACCTTC.